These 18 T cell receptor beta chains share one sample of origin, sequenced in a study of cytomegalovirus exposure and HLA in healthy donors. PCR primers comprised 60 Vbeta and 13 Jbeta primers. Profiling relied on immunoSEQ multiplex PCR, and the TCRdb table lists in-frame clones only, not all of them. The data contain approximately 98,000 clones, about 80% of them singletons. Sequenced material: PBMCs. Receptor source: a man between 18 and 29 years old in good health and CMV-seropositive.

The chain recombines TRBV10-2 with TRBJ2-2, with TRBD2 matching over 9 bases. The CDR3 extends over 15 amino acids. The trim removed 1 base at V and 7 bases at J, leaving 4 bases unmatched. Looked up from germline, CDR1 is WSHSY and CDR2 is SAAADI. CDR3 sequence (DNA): TGCGCCAGCAGTGAGTTAGCGGGGGTGGTCGGGGAGCTGTTTTTT. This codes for CASSELAGVVGELFF.

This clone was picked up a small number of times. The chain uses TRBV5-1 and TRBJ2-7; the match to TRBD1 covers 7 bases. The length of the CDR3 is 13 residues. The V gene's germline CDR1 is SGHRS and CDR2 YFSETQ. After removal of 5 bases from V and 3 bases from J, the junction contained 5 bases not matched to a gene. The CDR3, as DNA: TGCGCCAGCAGTAGGACAGGCGTCTACGAGCAGTACTTC. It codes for CASSRTGVYEQYF.

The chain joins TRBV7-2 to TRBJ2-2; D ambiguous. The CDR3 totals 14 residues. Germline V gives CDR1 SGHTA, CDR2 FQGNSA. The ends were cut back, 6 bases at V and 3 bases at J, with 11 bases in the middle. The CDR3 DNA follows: TGTGCCAGCAGACCAGACTCGTACACCGGGGAGCTGTTTTTT. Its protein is CASRPDSYTGELFF. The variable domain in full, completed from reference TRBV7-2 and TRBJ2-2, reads GAGVSQSPSNKVTEKGKDVELRCDPISGHTALYWYRQSLGQGLEFLIYFQGNSAPDKSGLPSDRFSAERTGGSVSTLTIQRTQQEDSAVYLCASRPDSYTGELFFGEGSRLTVL.

The CDR3 sequence is CAWRAQEAAYEQYF. The CDR3, as DNA: TGTGCCTGGAGGGCTCAGGAAGCGGCTTACGAGCAGTACTTC. V gene TRBV30 combines with J gene TRBJ2-7, with D possibly TRBD2 on 5 matching bases. CDR3 length: 14 residues. Germline lookup yields CDR1 GTSNPN and CDR2 SVGIG (reference sequence). The V end was cut by 3 bases, the J end by 4 bases, with 16 bases between.

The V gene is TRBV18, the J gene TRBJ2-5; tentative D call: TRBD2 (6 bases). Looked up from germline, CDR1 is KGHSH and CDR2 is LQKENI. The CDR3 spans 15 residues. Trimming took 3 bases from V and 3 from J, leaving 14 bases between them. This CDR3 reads CASSPSGVDEETQYF. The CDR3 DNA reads TGTGCCAGCTCACCGTCGGGAGTAGACGAAGAGACCCAGTACTTC. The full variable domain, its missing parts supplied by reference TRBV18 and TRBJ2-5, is NAGVMQNPRHLVRRRGQEARLRCSPMKGHSHVYWYRQLPEEGLKFMVYLQKENIIDESGMPKERFSAEFPKEGPSILRIQQVVRGDSAAYFCASSPSGVDEETQYFGPGTRLLVL.

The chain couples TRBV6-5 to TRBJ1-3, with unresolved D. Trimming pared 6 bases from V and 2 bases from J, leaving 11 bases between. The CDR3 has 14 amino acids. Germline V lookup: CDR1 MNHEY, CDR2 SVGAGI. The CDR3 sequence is CASRLTTTGNTIYF. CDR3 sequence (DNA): TGTGCCAGCAGGCTTACAACTACTGGAAACACCATATATTTT.

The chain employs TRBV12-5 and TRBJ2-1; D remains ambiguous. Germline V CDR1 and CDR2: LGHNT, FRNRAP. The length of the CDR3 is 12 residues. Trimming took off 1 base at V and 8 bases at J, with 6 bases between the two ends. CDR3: CASGLARDEQFF. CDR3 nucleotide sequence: TGTGCTAGTGGTTTGGCCCGGGATGAGCAGTTCTTC.

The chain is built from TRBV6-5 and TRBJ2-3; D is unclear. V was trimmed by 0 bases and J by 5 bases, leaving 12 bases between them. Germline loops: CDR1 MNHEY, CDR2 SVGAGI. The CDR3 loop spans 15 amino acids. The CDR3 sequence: CASSYSLGIGDTQYF. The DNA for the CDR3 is TGTGCCAGCAGTTACTCGCTAGGCATAGGAGATACGCAGTATTTT.

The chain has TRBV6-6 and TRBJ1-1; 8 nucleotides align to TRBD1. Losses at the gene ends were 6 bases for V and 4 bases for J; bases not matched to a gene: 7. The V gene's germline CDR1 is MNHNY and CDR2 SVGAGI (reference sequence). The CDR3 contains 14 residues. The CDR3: CASRTQGARTEAFF. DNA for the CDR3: TGTGCCAGCAGAACCCAGGGGGCGCGCACTGAAGCTTTCTTT.

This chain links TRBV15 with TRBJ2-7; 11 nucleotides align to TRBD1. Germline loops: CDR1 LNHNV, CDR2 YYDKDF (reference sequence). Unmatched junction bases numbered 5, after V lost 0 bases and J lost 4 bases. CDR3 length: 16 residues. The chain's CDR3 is CATSRDPGTGGYEQYF. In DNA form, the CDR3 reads TGTGCCACCAGCAGAGATCCCGGGACAGGGGGTTACGAGCAGTACTTC.

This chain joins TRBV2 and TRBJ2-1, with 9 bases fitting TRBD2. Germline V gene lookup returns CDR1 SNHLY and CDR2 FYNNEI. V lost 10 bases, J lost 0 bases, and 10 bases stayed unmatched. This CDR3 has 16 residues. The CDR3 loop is CANTGAGGSSYNEQFF. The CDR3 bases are TGTGCCAACACGGGAGCGGGGGGTTCCTCCTACAATGAGCAGTTCTTC.

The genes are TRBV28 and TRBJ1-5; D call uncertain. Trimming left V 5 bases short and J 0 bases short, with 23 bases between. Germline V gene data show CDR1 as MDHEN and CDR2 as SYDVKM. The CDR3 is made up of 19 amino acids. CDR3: CASSILQRGSVYSNQPQHF. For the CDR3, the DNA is TGTGCCAGCAGTATACTCCAGAGAGGGTCAGTTTATAGCAATCAGCCCCAGCATTTT.

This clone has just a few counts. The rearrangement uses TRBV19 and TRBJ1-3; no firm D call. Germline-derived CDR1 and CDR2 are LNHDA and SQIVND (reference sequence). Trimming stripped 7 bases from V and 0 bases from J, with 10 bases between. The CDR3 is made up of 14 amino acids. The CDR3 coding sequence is TGTGCCAGTACCATAGGAGGCTCTGGAAACACCATATATTTT. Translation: CASTIGGSGNTIYF. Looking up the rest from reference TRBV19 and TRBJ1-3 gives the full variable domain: DGGITQSPKYLFRKEGQNVTLSCEQNLNHDAMYWYRQDPGQGLRLIYYSQIVNDFQKGDIAEGYSVSREKKESFPLTVTSAQKNPTAFYLCASTIGGSGNTIYFGEGSWLTVV.

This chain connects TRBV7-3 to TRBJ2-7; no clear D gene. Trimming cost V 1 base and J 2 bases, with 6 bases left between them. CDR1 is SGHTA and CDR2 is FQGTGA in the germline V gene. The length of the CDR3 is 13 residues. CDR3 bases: TGTGCCAGCAGCTTAAGCAAGCCCTACGAGCAGTACTTC. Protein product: CASSLSKPYEQYF. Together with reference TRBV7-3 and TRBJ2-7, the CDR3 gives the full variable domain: GAGVSQTPSNKVTEKGKYVELRCDPISGHTALYWYRQSLGQGPEFLIYFQGTGAADDSGLPNDRFFAVRPEGSVSTLKIQRTERGDSAVYLCASSLSKPYEQYFGPGTRLTVT.

The CDR3 DNA sequence: TGTGCCAGCAGTTATCGACCCCACCAGGAAGATACGCAGTATTTT. Translating gives CASSYRPHQEDTQYF. The chain carries TRBV7-8 and TRBJ2-3; D uncertain. Germline assignment: CDR1 SGHVS and CDR2 FQNEAQ. The CDR3 consists of 15 residues. V was trimmed by 6 bases and J by 5 bases, leaving 18 bases between them.

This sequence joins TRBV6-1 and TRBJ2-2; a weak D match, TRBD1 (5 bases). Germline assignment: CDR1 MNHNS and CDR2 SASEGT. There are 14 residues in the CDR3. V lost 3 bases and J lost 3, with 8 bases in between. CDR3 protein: CASSESGYTGELFF. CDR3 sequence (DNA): TGTGCCAGCAGTGAGTCAGGGTACACCGGGGAGCTGTTTTTT.

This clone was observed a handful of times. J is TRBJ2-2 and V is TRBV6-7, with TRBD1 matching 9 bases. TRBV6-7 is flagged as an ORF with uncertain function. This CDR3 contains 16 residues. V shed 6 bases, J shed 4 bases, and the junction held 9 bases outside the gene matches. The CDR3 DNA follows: TGTGCCAGCAGGACGAGGGACAGGGCGGGCACCGGGGAGCTGTTTTTT. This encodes CASRTRDRAGTGELFF.

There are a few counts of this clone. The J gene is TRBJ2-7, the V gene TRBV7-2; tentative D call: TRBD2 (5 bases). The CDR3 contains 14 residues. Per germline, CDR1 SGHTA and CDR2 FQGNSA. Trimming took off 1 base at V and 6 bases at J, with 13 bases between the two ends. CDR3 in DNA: TGTGCCAGCAGCTTAGTCGGAGGTCGGGGCGAGCAGTACTTC. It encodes CASSLVGGRGEQYF.